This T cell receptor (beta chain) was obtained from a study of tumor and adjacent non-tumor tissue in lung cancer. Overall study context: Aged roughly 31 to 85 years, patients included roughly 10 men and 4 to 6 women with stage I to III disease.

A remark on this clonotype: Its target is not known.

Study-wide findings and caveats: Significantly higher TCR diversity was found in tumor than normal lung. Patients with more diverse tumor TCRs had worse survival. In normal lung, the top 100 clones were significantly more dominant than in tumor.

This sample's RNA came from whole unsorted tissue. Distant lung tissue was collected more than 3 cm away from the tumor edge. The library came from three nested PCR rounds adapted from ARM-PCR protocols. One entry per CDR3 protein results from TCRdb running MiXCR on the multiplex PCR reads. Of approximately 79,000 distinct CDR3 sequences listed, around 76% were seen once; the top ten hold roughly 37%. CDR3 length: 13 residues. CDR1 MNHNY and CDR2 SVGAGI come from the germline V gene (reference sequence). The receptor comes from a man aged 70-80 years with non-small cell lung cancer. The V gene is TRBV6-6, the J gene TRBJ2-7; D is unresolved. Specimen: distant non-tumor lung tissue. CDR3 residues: CASLSAGDYEQYV. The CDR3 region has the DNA TGTGCCAGCCTGTCGGCAGGTGATTACGAGCAGTATGTC.